A single sample gave rise to the 8 T cell receptor beta chains below, sequenced in a study of T cell responses to AZD1222 COVID-19 vaccine. TCRdb's table, derived via immunoSEQ multiplex PCR, lists solely in-frame clones and lacks some. This sample has about 170,000 clones, with approximately 90% found just once. Material: peripheral blood, obtained on day 0 of AZD1222 vaccination. The receptors originated from an adult in good health.

This clone was detected only once. The rearrangement uses TRBV6-4 and TRBJ2-2; no firm D call. Trimming shortened V by 5 bases and J by 1 base, and 8 bases separated the two germline ends. Looked up from germline, CDR1 is MRHNA and CDR2 is SNTAGT. This CDR3 region has 14 residues. The CDR3 reads CASSPLQNTGELFF. CDR3 DNA sequence: TGTGCCAGCAGTCCCCTGCAGAACACCGGGGAGCTGTTTTTT.

This clone was seen only once. The chain couples TRBV5-6 to TRBJ1-5; the D is unclear. CDR1 is SGHDT, CDR2 YYEEEE, per germline. The CDR3 has 14 residues. The V gene lost 2 bases and the J gene lost 1 base, with 7 bases spanning the gap. CDR3 residues: CASSFGGSNQPQHF. CDR3 sequence (DNA): TGTGCCAGCAGCTTCGGCGGCAGCAATCAGCCCCAGCATTTT.

The table lists this clone with a count of one. The rearrangement joins TRBV7-6 to TRBJ2-2, with 8 positions matching TRBD2. V lost 4 bases to trimming and J lost 1 base; unmatched junction nucleotides: 8. CDR1 SGHVS and CDR2 FNYEAQ come from the germline V gene. This CDR3 is 17 amino acids long. CDR3 amino acids: CASSSLAGPLNTGELFF. The CDR3 DNA follows: TGTGCCAGCAGCTCGTTAGCGGGGCCCCTGAACACCGGGGAGCTGTTTTTT. Full variable domain (remainder filled in from reference TRBV7-6 and TRBJ2-2): GAGVSQSPRYKVTKRGQDVALRCDPISGHVSLYWYRQALGQGPEFLTYFNYEAQQDKSGLPNDRFSAERPEGSISTLTIQRTEQRDSAMYRCASSSLAGPLNTGELFFGEGSRLTVL.

The chain is built from TRBV27 and TRBJ2-3; 10 bases match TRBD2. Trimming cost V 3 bases and J 1 base; bases outside gene matches: 4. Germline V lookup: CDR1 MNHEY, CDR2 SMNVEV (reference sequence). This CDR3 comprises 16 residues. The CDR3 DNA is TGTGCCAGCAGTTTTCTCCTAGCGGGGGGCACAGATACGCAGTATTTT. It is translated as CASSFLLAGGTDTQYF.

The rearrangement joins TRBV6-5 to TRBJ1-1; no firm D call. CDR1 MNHEY and CDR2 SVGAGI come from the germline V gene. The CDR3 consists of 10 residues. V lost 7 bases and J lost 8, with 8 bases in between. The CDR3 DNA follows: TGTGCCAGCATTTTTTCGGAAGCTTTCTTT. Amino acids: CASIFSEAFF.

This rearrangement joins TRBV28 to TRBJ2-7; 8 bases agree with TRBD1. Germline V gene sequence: CDR1 MDHEN, CDR2 SYDVKM. V trimming: 3 bases; J trimming: 3 bases; junction bases outside the gene matches: 19. The CDR3 covers 19 residues. CDR3 residues: CASSFTGGAADRKNYEQYF. The CDR3 DNA reads as TGTGCCAGCAGTTTCACAGGGGGTGCTGCGGACAGGAAAAACTACGAGCAGTACTTC.

The chain has TRBV7-9 and TRBJ1-2; D remains ambiguous. V was trimmed by 6 bases and J by 2 bases, leaving 16 bases between them. This CDR3 is 15 amino acids long. Per the germline V gene, CDR1 is SEHNR and CDR2 is FQNEAQ (reference sequence). The CDR3 DNA follows: TGTGCCAGCAGACGAAGCACAGAACCCAACTATGGCTACACCTTC. The encoded protein is CASRRSTEPNYGYTF.

This rearrangement joins TRBV12-3 or TRBV12-4 to TRBJ1-1; D ambiguous. V was shortened by 7 bases and J by 7 bases, with 10 bases between the two germline ends. The CDR3 totals 11 residues. The CDR3 loop is CASTRAREAFF. CDR3 in DNA: TGTGCCAGCACCCGGGCCCGTGAAGCTTTCTTT.